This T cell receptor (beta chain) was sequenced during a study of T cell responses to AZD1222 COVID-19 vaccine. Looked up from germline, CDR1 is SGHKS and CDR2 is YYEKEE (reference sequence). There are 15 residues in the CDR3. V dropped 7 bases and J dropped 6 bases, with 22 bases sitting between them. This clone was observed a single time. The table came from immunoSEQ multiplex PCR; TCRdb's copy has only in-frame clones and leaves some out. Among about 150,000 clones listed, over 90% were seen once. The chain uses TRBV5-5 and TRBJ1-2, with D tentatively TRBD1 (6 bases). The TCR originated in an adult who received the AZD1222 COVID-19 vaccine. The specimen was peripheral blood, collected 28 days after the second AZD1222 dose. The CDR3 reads CASPFAGGRENGYTF. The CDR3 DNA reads TGTGCCAGCCCCTTCGCCGGGGGGCGCGAGAATGGCTACACCTTC.